This TCR beta chain originates from a study of T cell repertoires in cytomegalovirus infection. Study details: Alongside well-studied HLA-B-restricted CMV epitopes, recently identified HLA-C-restricted CMV epitopes were also used. Study-level findings and limits: Carriers of CMV plus the relevant HLA were identified by cumulative public TCR beta family frequency.

TCRdb reanalysed the reads using MiXCR and keeps one entry per CDR3 protein. This sample has roughly 570,000 distinct CDR3 sequences, with over 35% found just once. Concerning this clonotype itself: Its antigen is not identified.

Trimming removed 7 bases at V and 7 bases at J, with 17 bases between. Germline CDR1 and CDR2: SQVTM and ANQGSEA. The CDR3 extends over 12 amino acids. This material consisted of cultured PBMCs, taken from culture after CMV antigen stimulation. The sequence was obtained from a human donor in good health (CMV status not recorded). Some clones in this sample may be carry-over from other donors' samples. The chain employs TRBV29-1 and TRBJ2-7; D possibly corresponds to TRBD2 (7 bases). CDR3 in amino acids: CSGRGPEREQYF. CDR3 in DNA: TGCAGCGGGCGGGGGCCCGAGCGGGAGCAGTACTTC.